This T cell receptor beta chain emerged from a study of blood T cell repertoires in COVID-19. This table comes from immunoSEQ multiplex PCR, and its TCRdb copy is limited to in-frame clones, with some not included. Found here are about 21,000 clones, about 89% of them singletons; the top ten hold approximately 20%. Trimming took 4 bases from V and 5 from J, leaving 12 bases between them. The germline gives CDR1 SGHRS, CDR2 YFSETQ. The CDR3 contains 14 residues. The V call is TRBV5-1, the J call TRBJ2-2; D ambiguous. The origin of this receptor is a man between 65 and 80 years old with active COVID-19. The sample was peripheral blood. In nucleotides, the CDR3 is TGCGCCAGCAGCCGTCGAGATGGTACCGGGGAGCTGTTTTTT. Amino acids: CASSRRDGTGELFF.